Below, one T cell receptor beta chain is given with its context. This sample is drawn from a study of CD8 T cells in Susac syndrome. It was with random hexamers that roughly 0.45 to 1 ug RNA was reverse transcribed. Via MiXCR, TCRdb re-called the immunoSEQ multiplex PCR reads, giving one row per CDR3 protein. Of roughly 190,000 distinct CDR3 sequences listed, around 93% are singletons. Sequenced: CD4+ T cells from PBMCs. This receptor was identified in a human donor in good health.

CDR3 loop: CASSLVTREAFF. The CDR3 coding sequence is TGTGCCAGCAGCTTAGTTACCAGGGAAGCTTTCTTT. The rearrangement joins TRBV13 to TRBJ1-1; no clear D gene. V was clipped by 1 base and J by 8 bases, with 8 bases between them. Germline CDR1 and CDR2: PRHDT and FYEKMQ (reference sequence). This CDR3 has 12 residues.